In this sample, the clone carrying this T cell receptor (beta chain) turned up a few times. The sample originates from a study of blood T cell dynamics during melanoma immunotherapy. For the study at large: Standard first-line treatment here was pembrolizumab or nivolumab plus ipilimumab in metastatic melanoma.

This CDR3 region has 15 residues. Germline CDR1 is MDHEN and CDR2 is SYDVKM. V shed 5 bases, J shed 7 bases, and the junction held 11 bases outside the gene matches. Assay: immunoSEQ multiplex PCR; the TCRdb copy retains only in-frame clones and omits some. The sample includes 14,000 to 15,000 clones, around 85% of them seen just once. The time point: week 3, after first cycle of checkpoint inhibitor. At 12 weeks after first infusion, RECIST 1.1 defined response for most patients. Prior systemic cancer therapy, immunosuppressant use and other active malignancies excluded patients. The chain couples TRBV28 to TRBJ1-5, with 7 bases fitting TRBD1. The source of this sequence is a human donor with melanoma. The sample here was blood, taken from a patient treated with checkpoint blockade. CDR3 sequence (DNA): TGTGCCAGCAGTGCAGACAGGGCGATAACACAGCCCCAGCATTTT. Amino acid sequence: CASSADRAITQPQHF.